This paragraph reports one TCR beta chain. Ten or more counts support this clonotype. Its antigen is not yet known. No quality values exist for individual bases; no much larger clone is one base distant. The data were obtained in a study of T cell repertoires in cytomegalovirus infection (dated by TCRdb to the late 2010s). The study in broad terms: Peptide stimulations targeted recently identified HLA-C-restricted CMV epitopes, whose presentation resists viral immunomodulation, together with well-studied HLA-B-restricted epitopes. Donor HLA type was relevant to the analysis, as public TCR beta signatures indicated carriage of CMV infection together with the matching HLA type. Findings and caveats that apply to the study as a whole: Carriers of CMV infection plus the relevant HLA type were discriminated by the cumulative frequency of public TCR beta family members in the study cohort and in an independent roughly 320-donor cohort. The ex vivo response was dominated by HLA-C-restricted CMV-specific TCR beta clonotypes, which also provided the single most frequent clonotype in two of eight donors.

According to the study, the label for this sample's treatment or condition signals: in vitro stimulation with specific CMV peptide epitopes to enrich CMV-specific T cells. For CDR1 and CDR2, the germline V gene lists MDHEN and SYDVKM. Spanning cysteine to phenylalanine, the CDR3 consists of 15 amino acids. Solely the CDR3 DNA is kept, with 45 bases framed from the first base. V and J are trimmed by 6 bases and 2 bases, and the gene matches miss 4 bases of the junction. The sequencing machine was an Illumina HiSeq 1500. In-frame beta chains were kept once TCRdb had trimmed the public reads at Q25 with fastp and called clones with MiXCR. Each record represents a unique CDR3 protein, reported with the most common genes and DNA among its rows. Within this sample are some 800,000 distinct CDR3 sequences, with about 28% of them counted one time only. The ten most abundant clones make up around 12% of the sample.

Sequenced here: cultured CD8+ T cells from PBMCs, sampled from culture after CMV antigen stimulation. This receptor was taken from a human donor in good health (CMV status not recorded). Some clones in this sample may be carry-over from other donors' samples. Recombination joined TRBV28 with TRBJ2-1, with TRBD2 identical over 10 junction bases. The CDR3 corresponds to CASRQTSGAYNEQFF. In nucleotide form, the sequence is TGTGCCAGCAGACAAACTAGCGGGGCCTACAATGAGCAGTTCTTC.